This T cell receptor beta chain was found in a study of cytomegalovirus exposure and HLA in healthy donors. As for the study in general: Drawn from HLA-typed donors, about 82 million unique TCRs were held in an early data release. Broader study findings: Earlier findings revealed that most TCR beta V segments proved productive either about 87% or about 30% of the time. Most observed TCR sequences were rare, whereas some public TCRs were detected in many donors. Researchers counted roughly 160 TCR beta chains as cytomegalovirus-associated.

Vbeta (60) and Jbeta (13) primers were used in the PCR. Only in-frame clones appear in the TCRdb table, and some are missing; sequencing was by immunoSEQ multiplex PCR. The sample yields approximately 100,000 clones, just under 70% seen once. This clone was recorded many times. Its antigen is as yet unknown. Germline values: CDR1 MNHNY, CDR2 SVGAGI (reference sequence). The CDR3 contains 14 residues. After removal of 5 bases from V and 5 bases from J, the junction contained 8 bases not matched to a gene. The sequenced sample was PBMCs. This TCR was sampled from a woman in her 70s in good health and CMV-seropositive. The J gene is TRBJ2-7, the V gene TRBV6-6; TRBD1 matches 8 bases. DNA of the CDR3: TGTGCCAGCAGTAACGACAGGGGTACCCACGAGCAGTACTTC. The encoded protein is CASSNDRGTHEQYF.